Below, 25 T cell receptor beta chains from the same sample are listed, as sequenced in a study of T cells in localized non-small cell lung cancer. Generated by immunoSEQ multiplex PCR, the TCRdb table keeps only in-frame clones and is missing some. The table includes 1,500 to 2,500 clones, 26% detected once. Specimen: lung tumor tissue, collected before any cancer treatment. These receptors were collected from a woman aged 35-75 years with stage II squamous cell lung carcinoma.

The V and J genes are TRBV28 and TRBJ1-5; 7 nucleotides align to TRBD1. The CDR3 sequence is 16 residues long. V shed 2 bases, J shed 4 bases, and the junction held 8 bases outside the gene matches. Germline loops: CDR1 MDHEN, CDR2 SYDVKM. The CDR3 DNA sequence: TGTGCCAGCAGTTTAGGACGACAGGGAATAAATCAGCCCCAGCATTTT. Protein: CASSLGRQGINQPQHF.

This clone is categorized as medium-sized (0.01 to 0.1%). The chain employs TRBV11-3 and TRBJ2-3; 7 bases are shared with TRBD2. With 5 bases clipped from V and 6 bases from J, the junction kept 11 bases outside the gene matches. CDR1 is SGHNT, CDR2 YENEEA, per germline. CDR3 length: 15 amino acids. The CDR3 DNA sequence: TGTGCCAGCAGCCTGGCGGGGGTAAAGACGGATACGCAGTATTTT. Protein: CASSLAGVKTDTQYF. Full variable domain (remainder filled in from reference TRBV11-3 and TRBJ2-3): EAGVVQSPRYKIIEKKQPVAFWCNPISGHNTLYWYLQNLGQGPELLIRYENEEAVDDSQLPKDRFSAERLKGVDSTLKIQPAELGDSAVYLCASSLAGVKTDTQYFGPGTRLTVL.

The CDR3 sequence is CSVAGGGEYEQYF. In nucleotides, the CDR3 is TGCAGCGTTGCGGGGGGCGGGGAGTACGAGCAGTACTTC. The rearrangement joins TRBV29-1 to TRBJ2-7; D is perhaps TRBD2 (7 bases). Trimming stripped 4 bases from V and 4 bases from J, with 14 bases between. The germline CDR1 and CDR2 sequences are SQVTM and ANQGSEA. This CDR3 has 13 amino acids.

V and J are TRBV6-8 and TRBJ1-1; the D gene is possibly TRBD1 (5 bases). This CDR3 contains 16 residues. The ends were cut back, 5 bases at V and 8 bases at J, with 24 bases in the middle. Germline V gives CDR1 MNHGY, CDR2 SAAAGT. The CDR3 sequence: CASSTEAGRGEREAFF. The CDR3 DNA reads as TGTGCCAGCAGTACCGAAGCAGGTCGGGGCGAGAGGGAAGCTTTCTTT.

The chain uses TRBV6-8 and TRBJ1-5, with 8 positions matching TRBD1. CDR3 length equals 14 residues. J gave up 7 bases and V 10 bases, and 12 bases lay outside the gene matches. The germline V gene has CDR1 MNHGY and CDR2 SAAAGT. DNA for the CDR3: TGTGCCATCTCCGAAACAGGGGGACAACAGCCCCAGCATTTT. Translated: CAISETGGQQPQHF.

By share, this clone ranks as large. The chain uses TRBV11-3 and TRBJ2-1, with D hard to call. V lost 0 bases and J lost 7, with 10 bases in between. CDR3 length: 14 residues. From germline, CDR1 is SGHNT and CDR2 YENEEA. The chain's CDR3 is CASSLEVTSNEQFF. In DNA, the CDR3 is TGTGCCAGCAGCTTAGAGGTGACCTCAAATGAGCAGTTCTTC.

This clone was found a few times. The gene calls are TRBV11-3 and TRBJ1-2; tentative D call: TRBD1 (5 bases). Trimming took off 5 bases at V and 0 bases at J, with 13 bases between the two ends. CDR1 is SGHNT and CDR2 is YENEEA in the germline V gene. The CDR3 length is 15 residues. The CDR3 sequence is CASSPRSGTNYGYTF. The CDR3 bases are TGTGCCAGCAGCCCAAGGTCAGGGACTAACTATGGCTACACCTTC.

The CDR3 sequence: CSVDPDRVEETQYF. The CDR3 DNA follows: TGCAGCGTCGACCCCGACAGGGTCGAAGAGACCCAGTACTTC. The genes are TRBV29-1 and TRBJ2-5, with 7 bases aligning to TRBD1. After removal of 6 bases from V and 3 bases from J, the junction contained 10 bases not matched to a gene. Germline V gene data show CDR1 as SQVTM and CDR2 as ANQGSEA. The CDR3 contains 14 residues.

V gene TRBV6-7 combines with J gene TRBJ2-1, with D perhaps TRBD1 or TRBD2 (5 bases each). TRBV6-7 is identified as an open reading frame with a role that is uncertain. Deletions cut 7 bases from V and 6 bases from J, with 16 bases between. This CDR3 has 14 residues. In DNA, the CDR3 is TGTGCCAGCAAGTGGGACGGAATAACCAATGAGCAGTTCTTC. It encodes CASKWDGITNEQFF.

J is TRBJ1-1 and V is TRBV18; tentatively, D is TRBD1 (6 bases). Germline lookup yields CDR1 KGHSH and CDR2 LQKENI. Trimming shortened V by 0 bases and J by 1 base, and 9 bases separated the two germline ends. The CDR3 runs 15 residues. As DNA, the CDR3 is TGTGCCAGCTCACCACCGGGACACTCGAACACTGAAGCTTTCTTT. This gives the protein CASSPPGHSNTEAFF.

The chain joins TRBV18 to TRBJ2-5; D gene uncertain. V was shortened by 0 bases and J by 5 bases, with 4 bases between the two germline ends. This CDR3 comprises 12 residues. Per germline, CDR1 KGHSH and CDR2 LQKENI. This CDR3 is CASSPPMETQYF. The CDR3 DNA reads as TGTGCCAGCTCACCACCGATGGAGACCCAGTACTTC.

The CDR3 spells CARPGTGITDTQYF. CDR3 sequence (DNA): TGTGCCAGGCCCGGGACAGGGATCACAGATACGCAGTATTTT. The chain couples TRBV6-8 to TRBJ2-3; 9 nucleotides agree with TRBD1. The CDR3 has 14 amino acids. The ends lost 9 bases at V and 2 bases at J; junction bases unmatched: 6. The germline CDR1 and CDR2 sequences are MNHGY and SAAAGT.

The V and J genes are TRBV5-1 and TRBJ1-1, with D possibly TRBD1 on 5 matching bases. V was clipped by 4 bases and J by 5 bases, with 24 bases between them. The CDR3 has 17 amino acids. Germline lookup yields CDR1 SGHRS and CDR2 YFSETQ. The CDR3 DNA is TGCGCCAGCAGCCCCAACCCCTCGGGACCCGGGAGGACTGAAGCTTTCTTT. Its protein product is CASSPNPSGPGRTEAFF. The whole variable domain, filled in from reference TRBV5-1 and TRBJ1-1, reads KAGVTQTPRYLIKTRGQQVTLSCSPISGHRSVSWYQQTPGQGLQFLFEYFSETQRNKGNFPGRFSGRQFSNSRSEMNVSTLELGDSALYLCASSPNPSGPGRTEAFFGQGTRLTVV.

The sample holds a few counts of this clone. This rearrangement joins TRBV6-8 to TRBJ2-3, with TRBD2 identical over 9 bases. V shed 7 bases, J shed 5 bases, and the junction held 7 bases outside the gene matches. The CDR3 length is 14 residues. From germline, CDR1 is MNHGY and CDR2 SAAAGT. The CDR3 nucleotides are TGTGCCAGCATCTTAGCGGGGGTCGGAGATACGCAGTATTTT. Protein product: CASILAGVGDTQYF.

This sequence joins TRBV15 and TRBJ1-1, with D hard to call. The V end was cut by 0 bases, the J end by 2 bases, with 10 bases between. The CDR3 spans 15 residues. Germline loops: CDR1 LNHNV, CDR2 YYDKDF (reference sequence). CDR3: CATSRDKGSNTEAFF. The CDR3 bases are TGTGCCACCAGCAGAGATAAGGGCAGTAACACTGAAGCTTTCTTT.

This clone was picked up a small number of times. The chain couples TRBV7-7 to TRBJ2-4; no clear D gene. Looked up from germline, CDR1 is SSHAT and CDR2 is FNYEAQ (reference sequence). This CDR3 contains 15 residues. Trimming shortened V by 5 bases and J by 0 bases, and 11 bases separated the two germline ends. CDR3 protein: CASSVALGAKNIQYF. DNA of the CDR3: TGTGCCAGCAGCGTGGCCCTAGGAGCCAAAAACATTCAGTACTTC.

This clone is labeled large. The chain recombines TRBV9 with TRBJ1-3; tentatively, D is TRBD1 (5 bases). Trimming shortened V by 5 bases and J by 0 bases, and 12 bases separated the two germline ends. This CDR3 spans 15 amino acids. The germline CDR1 and CDR2 sequences are SGDLS and YYNGEE. CDR3 protein: CASRYEGSSGNTIYF. For the CDR3, the DNA is TGTGCCAGCAGATACGAGGGGAGCTCTGGAAACACCATATATTTT.

Only a few counts were recorded for this clone. CDR3 protein: CASSPFLSSGINEQFF. The CDR3 DNA follows: TGTGCCAGCAGTCCATTTCTATCTAGCGGGATCAATGAGCAGTTCTTC. The chain is built from TRBV7-5 and TRBJ2-1; the table's TRBD2 call for D was not verified on the DNA. TRBV7-5 has pseudogene status. The CDR3 runs 16 residues.

This clone was picked up a small number of times. This rearrangement joins TRBV11-3 to TRBJ2-7, with TRBD2 identical over 9 bases. This CDR3 has 15 amino acids. The V gene end was trimmed by 3 bases and the J gene end by 3 bases; junction bases not matched to a gene: 6. Germline V CDR1 and CDR2: SGHNT, YENEEA. In DNA, the CDR3 is TGTGCCAGCAGCTTGGGTAGCGGGAGTTTCTACGAGCAGTACTTC. Amino acids: CASSLGSGSFYEQYF.

This clone came up a few times. V usage is TRBV6-8 and J usage is TRBJ1-1; no reliable D call. Germline CDR1 MNHGY, CDR2 SAAAGT. CDR3 length: 15 amino acids. Trimming left V 5 bases short and J 1 base short, with 14 bases between. In DNA, the CDR3 is TGTGCCAGCAGTAGACCCGTCGGGAGGAACACTGAAGCTTTCTTT. As protein: CASSRPVGRNTEAFF.

The chain couples TRBV15 to TRBJ2-3; 9 bases are a match to TRBD2. Unmatched junction bases numbered 5, after V lost 3 bases and J lost 1 base. The germline gives CDR1 LNHNV, CDR2 YYDKDF (reference sequence). The CDR3 contains 16 residues. The CDR3 nucleotides read TGTGCCACCAGCAGGAAGTTAGCGGGAGGCACAGATACGCAGTATTTT. Its translation: CATSRKLAGGTDTQYF.

This sequence joins TRBV9 and TRBJ2-1, with TRBD2 identical over 7 bases. Germline CDR1 is SGDLS and CDR2 is YYNGEE. The CDR3 runs to 15 residues. V trimming: 2 bases; J trimming: 8 bases; junction bases outside the gene matches: 10. As DNA, the CDR3 is TGTGCCAGCAGCGTCGCGGCGGGAGTGGTGGATGAGCAGTTCTTC. It yields the protein CASSVAAGVVDEQFF.

The chain uses TRBV11-3 and TRBJ2-1; D gene uncertain. CDR3 length: 14 residues. V lost 5 bases to trimming and J lost 4 bases, with 12 bases between them. Per the germline V gene, CDR1 is SGHNT and CDR2 is YENEEA. The CDR3 bases are TGTGCCAGCAGCCCCGAAGGGATTTACAATGAGCAGTTCTTC. Amino acid sequence: CASSPEGIYNEQFF. The full variable domain, rest sourced from reference TRBV11-3 and TRBJ2-1, is EAGVVQSPRYKIIEKKQPVAFWCNPISGHNTLYWYLQNLGQGPELLIRYENEEAVDDSQLPKDRFSAERLKGVDSTLKIQPAELGDSAVYLCASSPEGIYNEQFFGPGTRLTVL.

This clone is labeled medium-sized. The chain uses TRBV6-8 and TRBJ2-1, with 16 bases lining up with TRBD2. The CDR3 has 17 residues. The J segment lost 10 bases and the V segment lost 2 bases, leaving 8 bases of the junction unmatched. Germline V gene lookup returns CDR1 MNHGY and CDR2 SAAAGT. The CDR3 is CASSYPGTSGRGGEQFF. The CDR3 DNA sequence: TGTGCCAGCAGTTACCCTGGGACTAGCGGGAGGGGAGGAGAGCAGTTCTTC.

The V gene is TRBV6-8, the J gene TRBJ1-4, with D unresolved. Germline V gene data show CDR1 as MNHGY and CDR2 as SAAAGT. V lost 2 bases and J lost 8, with 12 bases in between. This CDR3 is 14 amino acids long. The DNA for the CDR3 is TGTGCCAGCAGTTACAGTCAGGCGGGGGAAAAACTGTTTTTT. It encodes CASSYSQAGEKLFF.